This TCR beta chain is from a study of T cells in Graves' hyperthyroidism and ophthalmopathy. Study-wide findings and caveats: Most expanded thyroid clonotypes above 0.001 recurred in blood.

What was amplified from RNA transcripts were TCR beta CDR3 regions. When the TCR CDR3 underwent first-round RT-PCR, the HTBI primer set was used. TCRdb reprocessed the multiplex PCR reads with MiXCR, giving one entry per CDR3 protein. The sample holds hundreds of thousands of distinct CDR3 sequences, less than 25% seen once. This clonotype was counted many times. As yet, its antigen is unknown. CDR1 and CDR2 from the germline V gene are MDHEN and SYDVKM. The V end was cut by 6 bases, the J end by 2 bases, with 4 bases between. This CDR3 comprises 11 residues. Each diagnosis was grounded in clinical symptoms, serum thyroxine and TRAb, thyroid ultrasound, and orbital computed tomography.

The gene calls are TRBV28 and TRBJ2-5; D unresolved. This sequence originates from a man aged 25 to 40 with Graves' ophthalmopathy. Sequences were obtained from blood. CDR3 bases: TGTGCCAGCAGGGGACAAGAGACCCAGTACTTC. It codes for CASRGQETQYF.